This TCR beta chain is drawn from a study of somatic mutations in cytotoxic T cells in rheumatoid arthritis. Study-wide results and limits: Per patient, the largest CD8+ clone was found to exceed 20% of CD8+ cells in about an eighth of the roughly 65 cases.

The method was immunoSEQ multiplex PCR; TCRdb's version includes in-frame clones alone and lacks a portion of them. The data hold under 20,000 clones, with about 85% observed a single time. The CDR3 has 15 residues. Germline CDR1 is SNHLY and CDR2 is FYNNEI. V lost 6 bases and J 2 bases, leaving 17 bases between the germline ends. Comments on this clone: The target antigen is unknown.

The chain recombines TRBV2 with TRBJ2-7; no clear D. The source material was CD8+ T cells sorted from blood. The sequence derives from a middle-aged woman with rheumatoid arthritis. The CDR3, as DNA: TGTGCCAGCAGCCCCCTGTACCCGGCGGCCTACGAGCAGTACTTC. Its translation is CASSPLYPAAYEQYF.